These 3 T cell receptor beta chains were all obtained from the same sample, sequenced in a study of spatial heterogeneity in lung cancer. Time point defined: blood at routine non-recurrence follow-up after resection. Unsorted tumor, nontumor lung tissue or cryopreserved PBMC supplied the whole RNA. TCRdb passed the 5' RACE reads through MiXCR, listing each CDR3 protein once. The data contain about 120,000 distinct CDR3 sequences, about 12% of them seen just once; the ten biggest clones take up roughly 15%. The material sequenced was PBMCs, taken at follow-up. These receptor sequences come from a male donor with early-stage non-small cell lung cancer.

This clonotype was counted between two and nine times. The chain recombines TRBV20-1 with TRBJ1-1; tentative D call: TRBD1 (6 bases). Trimming removed 0 bases from V and 5 bases from J, with 16 bases in between. The CDR3 spans 15 residues. Per germline, CDR1 DFQATT and CDR2 SNEGSKA (reference sequence). CDR3 DNA: TGCAGTGCTAGAGATATGACAGGAGGGCGAACTGAAGCTTTCTTT. Translating gives CSARDMTGGRTEAFF.

The V and J genes are TRBV24-1 and TRBJ1-5; D not certain. This CDR3 region has 16 residues. CDR1 and CDR2 from the germline V gene are KGHDR and SFDVKD. The V end was cut by 5 bases, the J end by 0 bases, with 13 bases between. Here the CDR3 DNA reads TGTGCCACCAGTGCCCCCGGCGGCGGTAGCAATCAGCCCCAGCATTTT. Its protein product is CATSAPGGGSNQPQHF.

This clonotype was seen more than once but under ten times. The chain employs TRBV27 and TRBJ2-2; possibly TRBD1 or TRBD2 for D (6 bases each). Germline-derived CDR1 and CDR2 are MNHEY and SMNVEV (reference sequence). The V and J ends lost 4 bases and 3 bases respectively, with 18 bases between them. The CDR3 extends over 17 amino acids. The CDR3 is CASSSLIRGADTGELFF. The CDR3 DNA reads as TGTGCCAGCAGTTCCCTCATTAGGGGGGCAGACACCGGGGAGCTGTTTTTT.